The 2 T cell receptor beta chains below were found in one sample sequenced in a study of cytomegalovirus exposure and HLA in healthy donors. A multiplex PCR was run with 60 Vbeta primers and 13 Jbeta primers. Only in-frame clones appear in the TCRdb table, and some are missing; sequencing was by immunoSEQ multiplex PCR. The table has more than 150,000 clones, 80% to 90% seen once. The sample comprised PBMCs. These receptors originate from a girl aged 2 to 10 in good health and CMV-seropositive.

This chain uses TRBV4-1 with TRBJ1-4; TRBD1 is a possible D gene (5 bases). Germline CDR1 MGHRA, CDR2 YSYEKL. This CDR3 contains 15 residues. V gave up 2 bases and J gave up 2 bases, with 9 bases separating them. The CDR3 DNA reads TGCGCCAGCAGCCAACCGGGGGGTACTAATGAAAAACTGTTTTTT. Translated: CASSQPGGTNEKLFF.

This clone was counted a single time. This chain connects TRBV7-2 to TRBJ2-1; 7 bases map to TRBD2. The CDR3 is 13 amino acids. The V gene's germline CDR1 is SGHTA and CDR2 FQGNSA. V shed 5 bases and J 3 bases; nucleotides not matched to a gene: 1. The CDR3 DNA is TGTGCCAGCAGCCGGGACTACTACAATGAGCAGTTCTTC. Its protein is CASSRDYYNEQFF.